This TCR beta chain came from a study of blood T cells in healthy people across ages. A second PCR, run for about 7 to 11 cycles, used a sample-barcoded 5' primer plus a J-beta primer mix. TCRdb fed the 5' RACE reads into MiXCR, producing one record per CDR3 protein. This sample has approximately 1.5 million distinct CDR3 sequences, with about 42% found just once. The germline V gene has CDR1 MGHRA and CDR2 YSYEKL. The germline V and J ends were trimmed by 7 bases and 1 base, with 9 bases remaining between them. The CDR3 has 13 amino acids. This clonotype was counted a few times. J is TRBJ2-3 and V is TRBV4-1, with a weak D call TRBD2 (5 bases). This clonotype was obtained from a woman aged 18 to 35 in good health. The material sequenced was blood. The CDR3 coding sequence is TGCGCCAGCATTGACGGGGGCACAGATACGCAGTATTTT. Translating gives CASIDGGTDTQYF.